This T cell receptor (beta chain) was identified during a study of blood T cell repertoires in COVID-19. Authors' processing steps: Amplification of reference gene primers was used by the study to estimate nucleated cell counts. This table comes from immunoSEQ multiplex PCR, and its TCRdb copy is limited to in-frame clones, with some not included. D and trimming come from the DNA, and the V and J calls and clone size come from that table. The sample comprises more than 95,000 clones, 81% of which are singletons, and roughly a sixth rests with the top ten. CDR1 is MNHEY and CDR2 is SVGEGT in the germline V gene. Trimming cost V 2 bases and J 9 bases, with 17 bases left between them. The CDR3 contains 16 residues.

The chain joins TRBV6-2 or TRBV6-3 to TRBJ1-6; D remains ambiguous. This receptor was obtained from a man aged 25 to 40 with COVID-19, enrolled during active disease. The sequencing input was peripheral blood. The CDR3 region is CASSYIGRSFGSPLHF. Written as DNA, the CDR3 is TGTGCCAGCAGTTACATTGGGAGATCCTTTGGTTCACCCCTCCACTTT.